The 6 T cell receptor beta chains presented below share a single source sample, sequenced in a study of cytomegalovirus exposure and HLA in healthy donors. PCR employed 60 Vbeta and 13 Jbeta primers. TCRdb keeps only in-frame clones here, not all; method: immunoSEQ multiplex PCR. The sample holds nearly 95,000 clones, more than 70% seen once. The sample taken for sequencing was PBMCs. The receptor source for this set is a woman in her forties in good health and CMV-seronegative.

The chain has TRBV5-4 and TRBJ1-6; D call uncertain. CDR1 is SGHNT, CDR2 YYREEE, per germline (reference sequence). V was shortened by 2 bases and J by 9 bases, with 12 bases between the two germline ends. This CDR3 comprises 14 residues. Written as DNA, the CDR3 is TGTGCCAGCAGCTTCCCGGATAGCCCTTCACCCCTCCACTTT. It translates to CASSFPDSPSPLHF.

The chain employs TRBV7-8 and TRBJ1-1; D not resolved. CDR3 length: 15 amino acids. V was cut by 6 bases and J by 0 bases, with 14 bases left in between. Germline CDR1 reads SGHVS; CDR2 reads FQNEAQ. DNA of the CDR3: TGTGCCAGCAGGCCACCGGGAACGATGAACACTGAAGCTTTCTTT. It yields the protein CASRPPGTMNTEAFF.

The CDR3 DNA reads TGTGCCAGCAGCTTGGGACTAGCCACAGATACGCAGTATTTT. This gives the protein CASSLGLATDTQYF. The genes are TRBV5-8 and TRBJ2-3; 7 bases are a match to TRBD2. The CDR3 is 14 residues long. Germline CDR1 SGHTS, CDR2 YDEGEE. The J segment lost 2 bases and the V segment lost 0 bases, leaving 0 bases of the junction unmatched.

V gene TRBV11-2 combines with J gene TRBJ1-4; D unresolved. The CDR3 length is 15 residues. With 1 base removed from V and 8 bases from J, the gap between germline ends came to 14 bases. The germline V gene has CDR1 SGHAT and CDR2 FQNNGV. CDR3 in amino acids: CASSLVSGAVEKLFF. The CDR3 nucleotides read TGTGCCAGCAGCTTAGTATCAGGCGCCGTGGAAAAACTGTTTTTT. The variable domain in full, with the rest retrieved from reference TRBV11-2 and TRBJ1-4, is EAGVAQSPRYKIIEKRQSVAFWCNPISGHATLYWYQQILGQGPKLLIQFQNNGVVDDSQLPKDRFSAERLKGVDSTLKIQPAKLEDSAVYLCASSLVSGAVEKLFFGSGTQLSVL.

J is TRBJ2-3 and V is TRBV5-1; a possible D gene is TRBD2 (6 bases). The CDR3 runs to 16 residues. Germline loops: CDR1 SGHRS, CDR2 YFSETQ. The V end was cut by 4 bases, the J end by 1 base, with 16 bases between. The chain's CDR3 is CASSPRESGGTDTQYF. As DNA, the CDR3 is TGCGCCAGCAGCCCAAGGGAGTCGGGGGGCACAGATACGCAGTATTTT. The full variable domain, its missing parts supplied by reference TRBV5-1 and TRBJ2-3, is KAGVTQTPRYLIKTRGQQVTLSCSPISGHRSVSWYQQTPGQGLQFLFEYFSETQRNKGNFPGRFSGRQFSNSRSEMNVSTLELGDSALYLCASSPRESGGTDTQYFGPGTRLTVL.

The chain joins TRBV30 to TRBJ2-5; weak D call: TRBD1 (6 bases). Germline assignment: CDR1 GTSNPN and CDR2 SVGIG (reference sequence). The CDR3 length is 14 residues. With 2 bases removed from V and 10 bases from J, the gap between germline ends came to 20 bases. The CDR3, as DNA: TGTGCCTGGAGTCCCCCGGGACAAGGCTTGGGCCAGTACTTC. It translates to CAWSPPGQGLGQYF.